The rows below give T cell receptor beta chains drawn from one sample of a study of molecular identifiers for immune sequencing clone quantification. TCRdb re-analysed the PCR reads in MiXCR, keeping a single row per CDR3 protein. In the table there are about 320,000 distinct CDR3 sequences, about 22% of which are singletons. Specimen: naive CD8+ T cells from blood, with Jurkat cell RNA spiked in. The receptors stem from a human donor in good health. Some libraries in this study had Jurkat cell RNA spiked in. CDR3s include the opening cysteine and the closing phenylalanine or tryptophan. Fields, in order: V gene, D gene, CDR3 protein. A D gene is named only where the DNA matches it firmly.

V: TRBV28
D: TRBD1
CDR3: CASSYRDRAFREQFF

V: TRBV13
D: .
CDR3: CASSLAGALATQYF

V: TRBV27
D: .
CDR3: CASSQTGVSEQYF

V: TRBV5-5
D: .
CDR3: CASSLLPGHGQPQHF

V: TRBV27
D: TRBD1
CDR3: CASSLLKAGGLTNEKLFF

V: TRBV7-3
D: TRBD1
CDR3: CASSLQGASGEQYF

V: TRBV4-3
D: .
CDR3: CASSQDLGNQPQHF

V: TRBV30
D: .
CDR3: CAWNSEANTGELFF

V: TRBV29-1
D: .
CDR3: CSCGTEAFF

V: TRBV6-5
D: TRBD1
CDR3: CASSYVGQGNYGYTF

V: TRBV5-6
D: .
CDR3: CASSSGGDPTEAFF

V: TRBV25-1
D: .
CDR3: CASSDPSYEQYF

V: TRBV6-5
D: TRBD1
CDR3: CASSYGQGAGGYTF

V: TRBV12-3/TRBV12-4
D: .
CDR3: CASSWAGRAEKLFF

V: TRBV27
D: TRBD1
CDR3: CASSSGDRVYGYTF

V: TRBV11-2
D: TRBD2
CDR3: CASSLGLALQNEQFF

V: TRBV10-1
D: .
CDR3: CASSDPAEVETQYF

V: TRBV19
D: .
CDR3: CASSTGRGPDTQYF

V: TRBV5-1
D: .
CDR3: CASSLGQARVSPHTDTQYF

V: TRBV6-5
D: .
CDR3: CASSYLQGAYEQYF

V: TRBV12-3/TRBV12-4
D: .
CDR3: CASSSRQVSAEQYF

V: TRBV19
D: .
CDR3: CASNALDRTYEQYF

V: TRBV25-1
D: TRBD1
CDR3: CASSEGQGLETQYF

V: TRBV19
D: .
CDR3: CASSIFGDEQFF

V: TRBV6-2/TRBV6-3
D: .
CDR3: CASSERWTATTNEELFF

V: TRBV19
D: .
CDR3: CASSIDGSTYEQYF

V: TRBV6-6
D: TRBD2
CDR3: CASSSGLAEETQYF

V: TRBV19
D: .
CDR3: CASSMGFYYEQYF

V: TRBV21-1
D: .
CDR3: CASSKEPPLGGNTIYF

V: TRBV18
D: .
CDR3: CASSPPNSPANTEAFF

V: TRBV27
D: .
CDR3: CASSFQGSNEQFF